The 2 T cell receptor beta chains below all came from one sample that was sequenced in a study of blood T cell repertoires in COVID-19. Profiling relied on immunoSEQ multiplex PCR, and the TCRdb table lists in-frame clones only, not all of them. Of some 150,000 clones in the sample, just over 85% are singletons; the top ten hold less than 2%. Sequenced input: peripheral blood. The receptors derive from a woman aged 55-70 years with acute or convalescent COVID-19.

This clone occurred once. V gene TRBV7-2 combines with J gene TRBJ1-2, with D unresolved. The CDR3 covers 16 residues. CDR1 and CDR2 (germline): SGHTA, FQGNSA. V gave up 3 bases and J gave up 0 bases, with 14 bases separating them. CDR3 sequence: CASSLDQDRANYGYTF. DNA for the CDR3: TGTGCCAGCAGCTTGGATCAGGATCGAGCTAACTATGGCTACACCTTC.

V usage is TRBV3-1 (or the pseudogene TRBV3-2) and J usage is TRBJ2-1, with TRBD1 identical over 10 bases. CDR1 is LGHDT, CDR2 YNNKEL, per germline (reference sequence). Germline trimming cut 5 bases from V and 8 bases from J; bases unmatched to any gene: 12. The CDR3 spans 16 residues. CDR3 DNA sequence: TGTGCCAGCAGCTGGGACAGGGGCTTTTCCTTGGATGAGCAGTTCTTC. This codes for CASSWDRGFSLDEQFF.